This passage covers 26 T cell receptor beta chains from one sample sequenced in a study of T cell responses to AZD1222 COVID-19 vaccine. Clones were sequenced by immunoSEQ multiplex PCR, and TCRdb holds only the in-frame ones, with some missing. The repertoire holds over 200,000 clones, with around 94% as singletons. The sequences come from peripheral blood, collected 28 days after the second dose of the MenACWY control vaccine. The source is an adult who received the MenACWY meningococcal vaccine as a control.

This chain joins TRBV28 and TRBJ2-2; the D is unclear. CDR1 is MDHEN, CDR2 SYDVKM, per germline. Between the trimmed V and J ends, which lost 5 bases and 2 bases, there was a span of 18 bases. This CDR3 has 17 residues. The CDR3 coding sequence is TGTGCCAGCAGTACCCCCCTCTGGGCGGTTAACACCGGGGAGCTGTTTTTT. Protein: CASSTPLWAVNTGELFF. Based on the CDR3 plus reference TRBV28 and TRBJ2-2, the full variable domain is DVKVTQSSRYLVKRTGEKVFLECVQDMDHENMFWYRQDPGLGLRLIYFSYDVKMKEKGDIPEGYSVSREKKERFSLILESASTNQTSMYLCASSTPLWAVNTGELFFGEGSRLTVL.

This clone was seen once. The V gene is TRBV5-6, the J gene TRBJ2-5; D may be TRBD2 (6 bases). The germline V gene has CDR1 SGHDT and CDR2 YYEEEE. The CDR3 sequence is 14 residues long. V gave up 0 bases and J gave up 2 bases, with 8 bases separating them. This CDR3 is CASSLVGGQETQYF. The CDR3 DNA reads as TGTGCCAGCAGCTTGGTGGGGGGACAAGAGACCCAGTACTTC.

The chain couples TRBV9 to TRBJ2-1, with unresolved D. Looked up from germline, CDR1 is SGDLS and CDR2 is YYNGEE. This CDR3 region has 14 residues. Trimming pared 0 bases from V and 4 bases from J, leaving 8 bases between. CDR3 sequence reads: CASSVDPLYNEQFF. The CDR3 nucleotides read TGTGCCAGCAGCGTAGACCCGCTTTACAATGAGCAGTTCTTC.

The chain uses TRBV6-2 or TRBV6-3 and TRBJ2-5, with 10 bases identical to TRBD1. The germline V gene has CDR1 MNHEY and CDR2 SVGEGT. The V gene end was trimmed by 2 bases and the J gene end by 4 bases; junction bases not matched to a gene: 10. The CDR3 length is 17 residues. The CDR3, as DNA: TGTGCCAGCAGTTACACACGGGACAGGGGACTAGGAGAGACCCAGTACTTC. Protein sequence: CASSYTRDRGLGETQYF.

This clone came up once. The rearrangement links TRBV18 to TRBJ2-1; 11 bases fit TRBD2. The CDR3 is 16 amino acids. CDR1 and CDR2 (germline): KGHSH, LQKENI. J gave up 2 bases and V 3 bases, and 3 bases lay outside the gene matches. The CDR3 loop is CASSPPSGGTYNEQFF. CDR3 DNA sequence: TGTGCCAGCTCACCTCCTAGCGGGGGGACCTACAATGAGCAGTTCTTC.

This chain links TRBV28 with TRBJ1-2; D perhaps matches TRBD1 (5 bases). The germline V and J ends were trimmed by 3 bases and 8 bases, with 19 bases remaining between them. The CDR3 spans 15 residues. Per the germline V gene, CDR1 is MDHEN and CDR2 is SYDVKM. The CDR3 region has the DNA TGTGCCAGCAGTTTCTCCGGGACTATCTGGCAAGGCTACACCTTC. Protein: CASSFSGTIWQGYTF.

This chain links TRBV7-2 with TRBJ2-7; TRBD2 agrees at 7 bases. The CDR3 has 14 residues. Trimming took 5 bases from V and 2 from J; bases not matched to a gene: 6. Per germline, CDR1 SGHTA and CDR2 FQGNSA. The CDR3 DNA sequence: TGTGCCAGCAGCCCTATAGCGGGCCCCTACGAGCAGTACTTC. Translation gives CASSPIAGPYEQYF.

The genes are TRBV7-9 and TRBJ1-6; possible D gene TRBD1, 6 bases. Germline CDR1 reads SEHNR; CDR2 reads FQNEAQ (reference sequence). V lost 3 bases, J lost 7 bases, and 10 bases lay in between. The CDR3 length is 14 residues. The CDR3 sequence: CASSFPGVNSPLHF. DNA for the CDR3: TGTGCCAGCAGCTTCCCAGGGGTAAATTCACCCCTCCACTTT.

The V gene is TRBV9, the J gene TRBJ2-3, with TRBD2 matching 10 bases. V shed 4 bases and J 1 base; nucleotides not matched to a gene: 6. This CDR3 has 16 residues. In germline, CDR1 is SGDLS, CDR2 YYNGEE. CDR3 amino acids: CASSPTAGGGTDTQYF. CDR3 DNA: TGTGCCAGCAGCCCGACAGCGGGGGGGGGCACAGATACGCAGTATTTT.

The chain couples TRBV28 to TRBJ2-7, with a weak D call TRBD2 (5 bases). The CDR3 is made up of 15 amino acids. Looked up from germline, CDR1 is MDHEN and CDR2 is SYDVKM. V was trimmed by 5 bases and J by 0 bases, leaving 14 bases between them. The CDR3 loop is CASSQWTGSSYEQYF. The DNA for the CDR3 is TGTGCCAGCAGTCAATGGACGGGAAGCTCCTACGAGCAGTACTTC.

The chain uses TRBV28 and TRBJ1-2; 10 nucleotides match TRBD1. The V segment lost 1 base and the J segment 5 bases; nucleotides outside the gene matches: 4. Per the germline V gene, CDR1 is MDHEN and CDR2 is SYDVKM. The CDR3 covers 15 residues. The DNA for the CDR3 is TGTGCCAGCAGTTTATATGGGGACAGGGGTTATGGCTACACCTTC. Protein product: CASSLYGDRGYGYTF.

This clone came up a few times. The chain has TRBV27 and TRBJ1-2, with 10 bases matching TRBD1. The CDR3 is 18 residues long. J lost 2 bases, V lost 10 bases, and 19 bases had no gene match. CDR1 MNHEY and CDR2 SMNVEV come from the germline V gene (reference sequence). Here the CDR3 DNA reads TGTGCCATCGTGTTTGTAGGGAGACAGGGGGCGAGCAACTATGGCTACACCTTC. Residues: CAIVFVGRQGASNYGYTF.

This chain joins TRBV3-1 (or the pseudogene TRBV3-2) and TRBJ1-6, with 7 nucleotides matching TRBD1. The J segment lost 3 bases and the V segment lost 4 bases, leaving 3 bases of the junction unmatched. This CDR3 comprises 15 residues. CDR1 and CDR2 (germline): LGHDT, YNNKEL (reference sequence). Here the CDR3 reads CASSPRDSYNSPLHF. Written as DNA, the CDR3 is TGTGCCAGCAGCCCGAGGGACAGCTATAATTCACCCCTCCACTTT.

The rearrangement joins TRBV4-2 to TRBJ1-3; D possibly corresponds to TRBD1 (5 bases). There are 16 residues in the CDR3. The germline gives CDR1 LGHNA, CDR2 YNFKEQ. The germline V and J ends were trimmed by 4 bases and 4 bases, with 17 bases remaining between them. The CDR3 DNA reads as TGTGCCAGCAGCCCGGATAGGGGACGGTGGGGAAACACCATATATTTT. Encoded protein: CASSPDRGRWGNTIYF.

This clone was seen a single time. The chain is built from TRBV5-5 and TRBJ1-2; 7 bases are shared with TRBD1. With V trimmed by 4 bases and J by 7 bases, 10 bases remained unmatched. There are 14 residues in the CDR3. Germline lookup yields CDR1 SGHKS and CDR2 YYEKEE (reference sequence). The DNA of the CDR3 is TGTGCCAGCAGCGTCCCTGCAGGGGGAGGTGGCTACACCTTC. Its translation is CASSVPAGGGGYTF. The full variable domain, with the rest looked up from reference TRBV5-5 and TRBJ1-2, is DAGVTQSPTHLIKTRGQQVTLRCSPISGHKSVSWYQQVLGQGPQFIFQYYEKEERGRGNFPDRFSARQFPNYSSELNVNALLLGDSALYLCASSVPAGGGGYTFGSGTRLTVV.

This clone occurred once. This sequence joins TRBV5-6 and TRBJ1-2, with D unclear. This CDR3 is 11 amino acids long. Between the trimmed V and J ends, which lost 3 bases and 8 bases, there was a span of 8 bases. The V gene's germline CDR1 is SGHDT and CDR2 YYEEEE. The CDR3 region is CASSSDGGYTF. CDR3 sequence (DNA): TGTGCCAGCAGCTCTGACGGCGGCTACACCTTC.

This clone is a singleton in its sample. The chain has TRBV24-1 and TRBJ2-1; D unclear. CDR1 and CDR2 from the germline V gene are KGHDR and SFDVKD. CDR3 size: 12 residues. V was shortened by 6 bases and J by 7 bases, with 9 bases between the two germline ends. CDR3 region: CATSRTANEQFF. CDR3 DNA: TGTGCCACCAGTAGGACCGCGAATGAGCAGTTCTTC.

The V and J genes are TRBV25-1 and TRBJ1-1, with D hard to call. CDR3 length: 13 residues. Per germline, CDR1 MGHDK and CDR2 SYGVNS. The ends were cut back, 1 base at V and 3 bases at J, with 6 bases in the middle. Written as DNA, the CDR3 is TGTGCCAGCAGTGAATCCCGGTACACTGAAGCTTTCTTT. This sequence encodes CASSESRYTEAFF.

This rearrangement joins TRBV2 to TRBJ2-7, with 8 bases lining up with TRBD2. From germline, CDR1 is SNHLY and CDR2 FYNNEI. There are 10 residues in the CDR3. The CDR3 DNA follows: TGTGCAAGCGGGGGCGCCGAGCAGTACTTC. It encodes CASGGAEQYF.

The rearrangement uses TRBV6-1 and TRBJ1-3; D remains unclear. CDR1 is MNHNS and CDR2 is SASEGT in the germline V gene. The CDR3 is 12 amino acids. Trimming cost V 3 bases and J 8 bases, with 8 bases left between them. This chain's CDR3 is CASSDALHTIYF. Here the CDR3 DNA reads TGTGCCAGCAGTGACGCCTTGCACACCATATATTTT.

This chain links TRBV28 with TRBJ1-1; a possible D gene is TRBD1 (6 bases). CDR1 is MDHEN, CDR2 SYDVKM, per germline. This CDR3 is 14 amino acids long. V was shortened by 3 bases and J by 5 bases, with 13 bases between the two germline ends. CDR3 region: CASSFNREGTEAFF. As DNA, the CDR3 is TGTGCCAGCAGTTTTAACAGGGAGGGGACTGAAGCTTTCTTT.

J is TRBJ2-7 and V is TRBV7-3; D is unresolved. Germline V CDR1 and CDR2: SGHTA, FQGTGA. This CDR3 is built from 11 residues. V was shortened by 3 bases and J by 4 bases, with 4 bases between the two germline ends. This CDR3 reads CASSFTYEQYF. The DNA for the CDR3 is TGTGCCAGCAGCTTCACTTACGAGCAGTACTTC.

This chain uses TRBV6-5 with TRBJ1-6; tentatively, D is TRBD1 (5 bases). The ends were cut back, 0 bases at V and 9 bases at J, with 9 bases in the middle. This CDR3 is built from 14 residues. CDR1 and CDR2 (germline): MNHEY, SVGAGI. The CDR3 DNA sequence: TGTGCCAGCAGTTACTCGGGGCAAGGTTCACCCCTCCACTTT. This encodes CASSYSGQGSPLHF.

The chain uses TRBV7-2 and TRBJ2-2, with 9 bases that match TRBD1. V dropped 5 bases and J dropped 5; count of bases not matched to a gene: 6. Germline-derived CDR1 and CDR2 are SGHTA and FQGNSA. The CDR3 loop spans 15 amino acids. The CDR3 is CASSQRDRVTGELFF. CDR3 sequence (DNA): TGTGCCAGCAGCCAAAGGGACAGGGTGACCGGGGAGCTGTTTTTT.

This rearrangement joins TRBV18 to TRBJ1-1; 9 bases are shared with TRBD1. Germline CDR1 reads KGHSH; CDR2 reads LQKENI. CDR3 size: 18 residues. J was trimmed by 3 bases and V by 0 bases; bases with no gene match: 11. CDR3 DNA sequence: TGTGCCAGCTCACCACCGGGGGGACAGGGACGGTCGGACACTGAAGCTTTCTTT. Translation: CASSPPGGQGRSDTEAFF.

V and J are TRBV5-1 and TRBJ2-5; TRBD2 agrees at 13 bases. Trimming at V came to 1 base and at J to 5 bases, leaving 2 bases not matched to a gene. This CDR3 comprises 15 residues. The germline CDR1 and CDR2 sequences are SGHRS and YFSETQ. Written as DNA, the CDR3 is TGCGCCAGCAGCTTGACTAGCGGGGGGGCGGAGACCCAGTACTTC. Residues: CASSLTSGGAETQYF.